This note documents a single TCR beta chain sequence. Its antigen specificity is not known. Base quality data are lacking; no much larger clone is found one base away. Donors were roughly 40 systemically healthy Caucasian individuals from Russia aged roughly 6 to 95 years. Each donor gave about 9.7 milliliters of peripheral blood, drawn into EDTA-treated Vacutainer tubes. Ficoll-Paque density-gradient centrifugation was used to isolate PBMCs, with at least 7 million per sample. Total RNA, at least 6 micrograms per sample, was extracted from PBMCs with Trizol reagent. For every donor, flow cytometry on a PBMC aliquot measured the percentage of naive CD45RAhigh/CD27high T cells. The trim is 6 bases for V and 10 bases for J, with a gap of 23 bases between the germline ends. CDR3 length: 14 amino acids, cysteine to phenylalanine. Only the CDR3 DNA is retained, 42 bases long and in frame from the first base. CDR1 and CDR2 are read off the germline V gene as SGHRS and YFSETQ.

The entry originates in a study of blood T cells in healthy people across ages (dated by TCRdb to between 2015 and 2017). Turning to the overall study: In model experiments, template switching captured about one uniquely barcoded TCR beta cDNA molecule for every two T cells. Two additional independent replicas of 1 million unique cDNA reads from the same blood draw were analyzed for two donors (one aged 18 to 30 and one aged 80 or older). To avoid experimental bias, donors of different ages were spread randomly across the sequencing lanes. Four age groups were formed from the donors: young (average 16 years), middle-aged (approximately 39), aged (over 55) and long-lived (more than 75). To track age-related changes in TCR beta repertoire diversity, the study relied on deep sequencing normalized with unique cDNA molecular identifiers.

Study-wide findings and limitations: Estimates of total diversity based on one million sequenced T cells were regarded as lower bounds and as underestimates. Because the CMV infection status of the donors was unknown, age-related changes in expanded clonotypes may potentially have been confounded. As age increased, observed TCR beta diversity per million T cells dropped in a roughly linear way, and a significant reduction was already evident by age about 40. Since profiling was done on bulk unsorted PBMCs, naive and antigen-experienced compartments could not be conclusively compared. Compared with the aged group, more naive CD4+ T cells, fewer expanded clones and increased TCR diversity were shown by the long-lived group, suggesting age selection. The percentage of naive T cells measured by flow cytometry correlated strongly with observed TCR beta diversity.

The library was built by means of 5' RACE. Sequenced on an Illumina HiSeq 2500. A second PCR of about 7 to 12 cycles was performed with a sample-barcoded 5' primer and a J-beta primer mix. A template-switch 5' adaptor carrying 12 random nucleotides introduced a unique molecular identifier onto each TCR beta cDNA molecule. Each sample yielded at least 3 million CDR3-containing paired-end reads. First-strand cDNA was synthesized from all RNA with the Mint cDNA synthesis kit, primed by a TRBC-specific oligonucleotide. All cDNA was treated with uracil-DNA glycosylase and then went through a first 18-cycle PCR with the universal primers M1SS and BC2_uni_R. The source study handled its data this way. Normalization of each sample was performed by random selection of 1 million high-quality reads, each carrying a distinct molecular identifier. Reads sharing molecular identifiers were discarded rather than binned into consensus sequences. MiTCR, run with a Q25 quality threshold and the strictest error-elimination algorithm, handled CDR3 identification, clonotype clustering and error correction. Lower-bound total TCR beta diversity was estimated with a nonparametric unseen species model using Euler transformation. Through fastp at Q25 and MiXCR, TCRdb rebuilt clones from the public reads, retaining in-frame beta chains. Every CDR3 protein is listed once, alongside the most common genes and DNA of its rows. The V and J calls follow TCRdb's processing rather than the paper's. Here the sample has fewer than 700,000 distinct CDR3 sequences; roughly 41% occur a single time. The ten largest clones take up around 30% of the sample.

The TCR was taken from an elderly man in good health. The specimen was blood. The chain joins TRBV5-1 to TRBJ2-7; a tentative D match to TRBD2 spans 6 bases. The CDR3 region reads CASTEGGSYNDQYF. The sequenced DNA is TGCGCCAGCACCGAAGGAGGGTCCTACAATGATCAGTACTTC.